The sequence of this TCR beta chain was determined in a study of siplizumab effects on memory and regulatory T cells. Overall study findings and caveats: Left unconfirmed was the suppressive function of proliferating Tregs from siplizumab cultures.

Per sample, the assay covered 95,000 to 100,000 TCR templates. Method: immunoSEQ multiplex PCR; TCRdb's copy keeps in-frame clones and lacks some. The sample contains roughly 80,000 clones, roughly 86% of which appear only once. Details on this clone: Its specificity is unknown.

With 6 bases clipped from V and 2 bases from J, the junction kept 9 bases outside the gene matches. Germline values: CDR1 SGHTA, CDR2 FQGTGA. The CDR3 totals 15 residues. The V call is TRBV7-3, the J call TRBJ1-1; 7 bases fit TRBD1. The sequence was collected from a human donor in good health. Sequenced material: Tregs sorted from blood. The CDR3, as DNA: TGTGCCAGCAGAGTAGATGGACAGGTCAACACTGAAGCTTTCTTT. The encoded protein is CASRVDGQVNTEAFF.